This T cell receptor (beta chain) derives from a study of T cell repertoires in cytomegalovirus infection. Turning to the study itself: Public TCR beta signatures were indicative of both CMV infection and a matching HLA type.

TCRdb reprocessed the reads via MiXCR and lists one record per CDR3 protein. The data hold approximately 190,000 distinct CDR3 sequences, with 8% to 10% observed a single time. The CDR3 runs 12 residues. CDR1 is DFQATT and CDR2 is SNEGSKA in the germline V gene (reference sequence). Trimming removed 3 bases from V and 6 bases from J, with 12 bases in between. As for this clonotype: Its antigen is not identified.

Study findings and constraints: CMV carriers having the relevant HLA were flagged by cumulative public TCR beta family frequency. CMV-specific HLA-C-restricted TCR beta clonotypes dominated the ex vivo response.

The J gene is TRBJ2-7, the V gene TRBV20-1; the D is unclear. Sequencing was done on a sample of PBMCs. The receptor was derived from a human donor in good health (CMV status not recorded). Some clones in this sample may be carry-over from other donors' samples. This CDR3 reads CSASETRLEQYF. The DNA for the CDR3 is TGCAGTGCTAGTGAGACCCGGCTCGAGCAGTACTTC.